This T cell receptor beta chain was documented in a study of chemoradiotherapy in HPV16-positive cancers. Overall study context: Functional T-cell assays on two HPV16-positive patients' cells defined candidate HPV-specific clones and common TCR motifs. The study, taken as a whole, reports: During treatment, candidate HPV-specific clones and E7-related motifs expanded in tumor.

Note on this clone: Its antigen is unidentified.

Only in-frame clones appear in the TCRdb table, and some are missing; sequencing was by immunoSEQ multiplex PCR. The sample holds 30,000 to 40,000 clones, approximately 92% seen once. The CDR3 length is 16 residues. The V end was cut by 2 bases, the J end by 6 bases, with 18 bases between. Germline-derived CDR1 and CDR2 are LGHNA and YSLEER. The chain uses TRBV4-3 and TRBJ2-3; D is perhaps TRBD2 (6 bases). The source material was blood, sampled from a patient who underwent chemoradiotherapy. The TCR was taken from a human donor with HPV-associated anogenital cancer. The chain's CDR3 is CASSQRYRSRGDTQYF. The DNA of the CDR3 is TGCGCCAGCAGCCAACGGTACAGGAGCCGGGGGGATACGCAGTATTTT.